The clone carrying this T cell receptor beta chain was recorded many times. These data come from a study of T cells in Graves' hyperthyroidism and ophthalmopathy. The CDR3 loop spans 15 amino acids. Trimming at V came to 3 bases and at J to 6 bases, leaving 9 bases not matched to a gene. Amplification of TCR beta CDR3 regions used RNA as the template. The HTBI set primed first-round TCR CDR3 RT-PCR. Via MiXCR, TCRdb re-called the multiplex PCR reads, giving one row per CDR3 protein. The sample contains about 590,000 distinct CDR3 sequences, more than 13% of which appear only once. The sample was blood. The sequence was collected from a woman between 18 and 29 years old with Graves' ophthalmopathy. The chain carries TRBV12-3 or TRBV12-4 and TRBJ2-5; 8 bases map to TRBD2. The CDR3 loop reads CASSLADGGGKTQYF. CDR3 in DNA: TGTGCCAGCAGTTTGGCCGACGGGGGGGGGAAGACCCAGTACTTC.